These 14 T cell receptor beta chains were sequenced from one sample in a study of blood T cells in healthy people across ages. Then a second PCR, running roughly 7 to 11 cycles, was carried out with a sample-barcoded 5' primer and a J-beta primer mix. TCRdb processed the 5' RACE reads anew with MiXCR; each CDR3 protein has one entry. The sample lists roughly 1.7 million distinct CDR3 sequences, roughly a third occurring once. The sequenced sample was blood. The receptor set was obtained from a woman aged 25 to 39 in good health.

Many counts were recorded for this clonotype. The CDR3 DNA follows: TGCAGCGTTGAGGTCCCGGGACCGGAGACCCAGTACTTC. Its translation: CSVEVPGPETQYF. The V call is TRBV29-1, the J call TRBJ2-5; either TRBD1 or TRBD2 may supply D (5 bases each). The CDR3 sequence is 13 residues long. Trimming cost V 3 bases and J 5 bases, with 13 bases left between them. Germline V CDR1 and CDR2: SQVTM, ANQGSEA.

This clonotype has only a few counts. Here the CDR3 reads CASSRGRTDLREQYF. CDR3 nucleotides: TGTGCCAGCAGCCGTGGGAGGACAGACCTCCGCGAGCAGTACTTC. The V gene is TRBV6-5, the J gene TRBJ2-7; D may match TRBD1 or TRBD2 (6 bases each). Per the germline V gene, CDR1 is MNHEY and CDR2 is SVGAGI. The CDR3 has 15 residues. V lost 6 bases and J 6 bases, leaving 21 bases between the germline ends.

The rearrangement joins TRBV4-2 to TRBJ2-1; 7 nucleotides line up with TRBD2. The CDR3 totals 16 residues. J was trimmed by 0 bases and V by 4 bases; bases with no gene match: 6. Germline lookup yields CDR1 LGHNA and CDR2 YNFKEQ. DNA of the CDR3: TGTGCCAGCAGCCCCGAAGCGGGGCGCTCCTACAATGAGCAGTTCTTC. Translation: CASSPEAGRSYNEQFF.

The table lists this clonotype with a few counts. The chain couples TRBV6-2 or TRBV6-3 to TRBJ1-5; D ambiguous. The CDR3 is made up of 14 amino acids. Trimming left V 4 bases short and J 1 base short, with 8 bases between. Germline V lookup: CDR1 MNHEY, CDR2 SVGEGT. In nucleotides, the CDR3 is TGTGCCAGCAGTTCGACAACCAGCAATCAGCCCCAGCATTTT. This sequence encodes CASSSTTSNQPQHF.

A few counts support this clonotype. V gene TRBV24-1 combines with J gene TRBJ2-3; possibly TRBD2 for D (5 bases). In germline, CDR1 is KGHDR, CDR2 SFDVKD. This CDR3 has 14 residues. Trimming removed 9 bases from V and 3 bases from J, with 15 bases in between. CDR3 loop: CATGGGQRTDTQYF. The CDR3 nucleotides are TGTGCCACCGGAGGAGGCCAGCGGACAGATACGCAGTATTTT.

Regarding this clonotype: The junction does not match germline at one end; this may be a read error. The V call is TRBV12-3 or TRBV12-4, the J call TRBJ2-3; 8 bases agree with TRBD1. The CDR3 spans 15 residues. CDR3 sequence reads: CASSLAAGGTDTEYF. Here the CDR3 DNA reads TGTGCCAGCAGTCTTGCGGCAGGGGGCACAGATACGGAGTATTTT.

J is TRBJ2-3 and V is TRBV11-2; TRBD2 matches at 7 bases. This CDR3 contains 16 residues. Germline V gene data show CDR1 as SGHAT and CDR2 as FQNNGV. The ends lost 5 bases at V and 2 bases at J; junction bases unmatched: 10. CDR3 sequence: CASSIRSRDYTDTQYF. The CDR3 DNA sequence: TGTGCCAGCAGCATAAGGAGCAGGGACTACACAGATACGCAGTATTTT. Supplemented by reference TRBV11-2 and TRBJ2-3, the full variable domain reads EAGVAQSPRYKIIEKRQSVAFWCNPISGHATLYWYQQILGQGPKLLIQFQNNGVVDDSQLPKDRFSAERLKGVDSTLKIQPAKLEDSAVYLCASSIRSRDYTDTQYFGPGTRLTVL.

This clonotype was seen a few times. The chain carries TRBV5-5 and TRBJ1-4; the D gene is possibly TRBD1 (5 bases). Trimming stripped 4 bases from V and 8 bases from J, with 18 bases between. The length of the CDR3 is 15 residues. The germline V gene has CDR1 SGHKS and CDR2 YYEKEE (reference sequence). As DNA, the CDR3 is TGTGCCAGCAGCCCCCAAGGCGGGGCGGGCGAAAAACTGTTTTTT. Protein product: CASSPQGGAGEKLFF.

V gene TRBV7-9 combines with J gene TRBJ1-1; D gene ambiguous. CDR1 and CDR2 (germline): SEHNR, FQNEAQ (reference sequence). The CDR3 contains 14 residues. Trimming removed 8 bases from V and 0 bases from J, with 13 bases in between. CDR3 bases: TGTGCCAGCCATCTCGGCGGCATGAACACTGAAGCTTTCTTT. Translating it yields CASHLGGMNTEAFF.

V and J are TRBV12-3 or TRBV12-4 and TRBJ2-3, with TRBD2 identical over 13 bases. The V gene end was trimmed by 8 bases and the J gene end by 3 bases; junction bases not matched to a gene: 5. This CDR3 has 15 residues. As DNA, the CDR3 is TGTGCCAGCGGAACGGGACTAGCGGGAACAGATACGCAGTATTTT. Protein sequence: CASGTGLAGTDTQYF.

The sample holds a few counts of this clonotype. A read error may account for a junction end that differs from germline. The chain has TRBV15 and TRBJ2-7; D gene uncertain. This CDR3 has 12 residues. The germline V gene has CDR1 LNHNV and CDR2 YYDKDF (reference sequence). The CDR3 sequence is CATGRPDYEQYF. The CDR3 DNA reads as TGTGCCACCGGCAGACCCGACTACGAGCAGTACTTC.

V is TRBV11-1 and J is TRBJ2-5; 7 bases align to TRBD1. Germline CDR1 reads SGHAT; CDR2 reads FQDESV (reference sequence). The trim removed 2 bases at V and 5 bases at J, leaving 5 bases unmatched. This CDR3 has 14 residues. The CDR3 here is CASSLYRGRETQYF. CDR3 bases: TGTGCCAGCAGCTTATACAGGGGACGGGAGACCCAGTACTTC.

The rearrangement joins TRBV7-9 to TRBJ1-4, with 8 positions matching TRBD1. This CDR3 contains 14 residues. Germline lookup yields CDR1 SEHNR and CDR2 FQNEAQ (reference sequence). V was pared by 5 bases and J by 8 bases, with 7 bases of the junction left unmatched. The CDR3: CASSRDRGREKLFF. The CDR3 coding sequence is TGTGCCAGCAGCCGAGACAGGGGAAGGGAAAAACTGTTTTTT.

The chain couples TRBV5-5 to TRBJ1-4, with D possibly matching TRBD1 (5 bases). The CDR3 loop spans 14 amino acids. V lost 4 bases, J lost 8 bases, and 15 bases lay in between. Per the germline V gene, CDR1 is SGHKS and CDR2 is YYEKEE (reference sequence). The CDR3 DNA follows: TGTGCCAGCAGCCGCGGGGGAGGAGTAGAAAAACTGTTTTTT. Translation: CASSRGGGVEKLFF.